The T cell receptor (beta chain) described here comes from a study of Ad26.COV2.S vaccination and SARS-CoV-2 variants. Study overall: Donor allocation was to the COV1001 Ad26.COV2.S trial arm. Ad26.COV2.S given intramuscularly, once or twice 56 days apart.

Treatment: about 20 received Ad26.COV2.S at low or high dose, single or two shots; about 5 received placebo; per-sample allocation not given. Sampling was performed 63 days after the first vaccine or placebo injection. Whole-study findings and limits: Compared with placebo recipients, vaccine recipients had higher spike-specific TCR breadth. The analyses of TCR breadth and depth may have understated the size of total T cell responses.

For this clone: Its antigen is unknown.

Germline values: CDR1 GTSNPN, CDR2 SVGIG (reference sequence). Losses at the gene ends were 5 bases for V and 0 bases for J; bases not matched to a gene: 8. The CDR3 is 15 amino acids. Sequencing used immunoSEQ multiplex PCR; TCRdb keeps in-frame clones, though not all of them. The sample has 440,000 or so clones, about nine tenths seen once. This TCR was sampled from a person between 18 and 65 years old who received the Ad26.COV2.S COVID-19 vaccine or a placebo. The sample was peripheral blood, taken in a trial of Ad26.COV2.S vaccine versus placebo. The chain combines TRBV30 with TRBJ2-7; 9 bases are shared with TRBD2. The CDR3 DNA follows: TGTGCCTGGCTCCCGGGACTAGCAAACTCCTACGAGCAGTACTTC. Its protein is CAWLPGLANSYEQYF.